The 30 T cell receptor beta chains presented below share a single source sample, sequenced in a study of identical twins. TCRdb re-analysed the 5' RACE reads in MiXCR, keeping a single row per CDR3 protein. The sample lists approximately 890,000 distinct CDR3 sequences, 9% to 15% occurring once. In addition, the sample was reused for a study of yellow fever vaccine responses in identical twins.

What was sequenced was PBMCs. Receptors originate from a woman aged 18-29 years in good health.

This clonotype has just a few counts. This chain joins TRBV18 and TRBJ2-5; D unclear. This CDR3 region has 14 residues. Germline-derived CDR1 and CDR2 are KGHSH and LQKENI. V was cut by 6 bases and J by 5 bases, with 16 bases left in between. The CDR3 DNA is TGTGCCAGCTCCCACCCTGAAGGGCCCGAGACCCAGTACTTC. Protein sequence: CASSHPEGPETQYF.

This clonotype was seen at least ten times. V is TRBV27 and J is TRBJ1-1, with 8 bases lining up with TRBD1. CDR3 size: 13 residues. Germline V gene sequence: CDR1 MNHEY, CDR2 SMNVEV (reference sequence). With 7 bases clipped from V and 5 bases from J, the junction kept 6 bases outside the gene matches. CDR3 loop: CASTRDRSTEAFF. CDR3 in DNA: TGTGCCAGCACTCGGGACAGGTCGACTGAAGCTTTCTTT.

This clonotype has ten or more counts. The chain links TRBV7-2 to TRBJ2-3; 8 bases map to TRBD2. V shed 1 base, J shed 9 bases, and the junction held 0 bases outside the gene matches. CDR1 and CDR2 (germline): SGHTA, FQGNSA. The CDR3 is 12 amino acids. The CDR3 region is CASSLGTSTQYF. DNA of the CDR3: TGTGCCAGCAGCTTAGGGACTAGCACGCAGTATTTT.

J is TRBJ2-2 and V is TRBV7-6; no definite D call. Trimming left V 5 bases short and J 0 bases short, with 16 bases between. This CDR3 has 17 residues. Germline assignment: CDR1 SGHVS and CDR2 FNYEAQ. The CDR3 bases are TGTGCCAGCAGCGCCGTTCCTCAATCCCCGAACACCGGGGAGCTGTTTTTT. Protein product: CASSAVPQSPNTGELFF. Together with reference TRBV7-6 and TRBJ2-2, the CDR3 gives the full variable domain: GAGVSQSPRYKVTKRGQDVALRCDPISGHVSLYWYRQALGQGPEFLTYFNYEAQQDKSGLPNDRFSAERPEGSISTLTIQRTEQRDSAMYRCASSAVPQSPNTGELFFGEGSRLTVL.

This clonotype was counted many times. CDR3 sequence: CASIFGPTNTEAFF. CDR3 DNA: TGTGCCAGCATTTTTGGACCGACGAACACTGAAGCTTTCTTT. The gene calls are TRBV6-5 and TRBJ1-1; D is unresolved. V was clipped by 7 bases and J by 1 base, with 13 bases between them. Germline CDR1 and CDR2: MNHEY and SVGAGI. This CDR3 comprises 14 residues.

In this sample, this clonotype turned up many times. This sequence joins TRBV12-3 or TRBV12-4 and TRBJ1-1; 7 positions match TRBD1. The CDR3 has 13 residues. The V gene end was trimmed by 3 bases and the J gene end by 4 bases; junction bases not matched to a gene: 2. The CDR3 coding sequence is TGTGCCAGCAGTTTTCAGGGGGGCACTGAAGCTTTCTTT. Amino acids: CASSFQGGTEAFF.

The rearrangement uses TRBV7-2 and TRBJ1-5; no firm D call. The length of the CDR3 is 13 residues. The ends were cut back, 5 bases at V and 2 bases at J, with 7 bases in the middle. The germline V gene has CDR1 SGHTA and CDR2 FQGNSA. CDR3 residues: CASSQWGNQPQHF. The CDR3 DNA is TGTGCCAGCAGCCAGTGGGGCAATCAGCCCCAGCATTTT.

This clonotype was observed at least ten times. The chain combines TRBV6-6 with TRBJ1-5; no clear D gene. The CDR3 loop spans 13 amino acids. With 7 bases removed from V and 1 base from J, the gap between germline ends came to 8 bases. The germline V gene has CDR1 MNHNY and CDR2 SVGAGI (reference sequence). The CDR3 coding sequence is TGTGCCAGCAACGTCAAAAGCAATCAGCCCCAGCATTTT. As protein: CASNVKSNQPQHF.

This chain uses TRBV24-1 with TRBJ2-6, with D possibly matching TRBD2 (6 bases). The germline CDR1 and CDR2 sequences are KGHDR and SFDVKD. The CDR3 sequence is 15 residues long. Trimming pared 5 bases from V and 3 bases from J, leaving 10 bases between. CDR3 loop: CATSGGTSGANVLTF. CDR3 DNA: TGTGCCACCAGTGGCGGGACCAGTGGGGCCAACGTCCTGACTTTC.

This chain uses TRBV5-1 with TRBJ2-1; 16 nucleotides agree with TRBD2. CDR1 and CDR2 (germline): SGHRS, YFSETQ. Unmatched junction bases numbered 5, after V lost 4 bases and J lost 7 bases. CDR3 length equals 16 residues. This CDR3 is CASSLGTSGRVNEQFF. The DNA of the CDR3 is TGCGCCAGCAGCCTGGGGACTAGCGGGAGGGTAAATGAGCAGTTCTTC.

This clonotype was counted only a few times. V and J are TRBV12-3 or TRBV12-4 and TRBJ1-4, with 8 bases fitting TRBD1. With V trimmed by 4 bases and J by 9 bases, 1 base remained unmatched. CDR3 size: 12 residues. This chain's CDR3 is CASSWTGQKLFF. CDR3 sequence (DNA): TGTGCCAGCAGTTGGACAGGGCAAAAACTGTTTTTT.

The genes are TRBV4-1 and TRBJ1-5, with D hard to call. V dropped 0 bases and J dropped 7 bases, with 16 bases sitting between them. Germline assignment: CDR1 MGHRA and CDR2 YSYEKL. The CDR3 consists of 16 residues. The CDR3 DNA sequence: TGCGCCAGCAGCCAAGATGATCAGCCTCGCGGGCAGCCCCAGCATTTT. Its translation is CASSQDDQPRGQPQHF.

This clonotype was picked up a small number of times. This sequence joins TRBV18 and TRBJ2-7, with 7 bases identical to TRBD1. Germline V gives CDR1 KGHSH, CDR2 LQKENI. There are 15 residues in the CDR3. Trimming at V came to 4 bases and at J to 0 bases, leaving 6 bases not matched to a gene. CDR3 protein: CASSLTDRSSYEQYF. The CDR3 DNA follows: TGTGCCAGCTCACTGACGGACAGGAGCTCCTACGAGCAGTACTTC.

This clonotype was counted ten times or more. The chain employs TRBV12-3 or TRBV12-4 and TRBJ2-7; possible D gene TRBD1, 5 bases. The CDR3 is 14 residues long. Trimming took 3 bases from V and 2 from J, leaving 11 bases between them. The CDR3 nucleotides are TGTGCCAGCAGTTTTTCAGGGATTCCCTACGAGCAGTACTTC. This gives the protein CASSFSGIPYEQYF.

This clonotype was seen only a few times. The chain has TRBV6-1 and TRBJ1-3; no reliable D call. The V end lost 0 bases, the J end lost 16 bases, and 16 bases lay between the germline ends. CDR3 length equals 13 residues. Germline-derived CDR1 and CDR2 are MNHNS and SASEGT. The CDR3 DNA reads TGTGCCAGCAGTGAAGCGCTCGAGAGGACGGTCTATTTT. Amino acid sequence: CASSEALERTVYF.

This clonotype was observed a few times. The chain links TRBV28 to TRBJ1-1, with D maybe TRBD1 (5 bases). Germline CDR1 and CDR2: MDHEN and SYDVKM. CDR3 length equals 14 residues. V was shortened by 4 bases and J by 1 base, with 10 bases between the two germline ends. CDR3 amino acids: CASSSETGNTEAFF. The DNA for the CDR3 is TGTGCCAGCAGTTCAGAAACAGGGAACACTGAAGCTTTCTTT.

This clonotype has just a few counts. J is TRBJ2-1 and V is TRBV24-1; unclear D gene. Trimming pared 3 bases from V and 2 bases from J, leaving 7 bases between. Germline-derived CDR1 and CDR2 are KGHDR and SFDVKD. This CDR3 has 14 residues. The CDR3 here is CATSDRPTYNEQFF. The CDR3 nucleotides read TGTGCCACCAGTGATCGCCCTACCTACAATGAGCAGTTCTTC.

The chain combines TRBV6-5 with TRBJ2-7; TRBD1 is a possible D gene (6 bases). Germline V lookup: CDR1 MNHEY, CDR2 SVGAGI. Trimming removed 4 bases from V and 3 bases from J, with 19 bases in between. The CDR3 runs to 16 residues. The CDR3 bases are TGTGCCAGCAGTTTTGACAGGAAAAACCCCAACTACGAGCAGTACTTC. Translating gives CASSFDRKNPNYEQYF.

This clonotype has just a few counts. The J gene is TRBJ2-4, the V gene TRBV28; 9 bases are shared with TRBD1. Germline CDR1 and CDR2: MDHEN and SYDVKM. Trimming cost V 4 bases and J 9 bases; bases outside gene matches: 7. The CDR3 has 14 amino acids. The CDR3 loop reads CASSSGTGPTIQYF. As DNA, the CDR3 is TGTGCCAGCAGTTCCGGGACAGGGCCCACCATTCAGTACTTC.

This clonotype was counted at least ten times. The V call is TRBV29-1, the J call TRBJ2-1; no firm D call. Germline lookup yields CDR1 SQVTM and CDR2 ANQGSEA. The CDR3 loop spans 11 amino acids. V was clipped by 5 bases and J by 7 bases, with 9 bases between them. The CDR3 DNA reads TGCAGCGTTTATACCGGAAATGAGCAGTTCTTC. Amino acids: CSVYTGNEQFF.

This clonotype was detected ten times or more. This sequence joins TRBV7-8 and TRBJ1-3; the D is unclear. The V gene lost 1 base and the J gene lost 0 bases, with 7 bases spanning the gap. The CDR3 is 15 residues long. CDR1 is SGHVS, CDR2 FQNEAQ, per germline. The CDR3 is CASSLDGGSGNTIYF. DNA for the CDR3: TGTGCCAGCAGCTTAGACGGTGGCTCTGGAAACACCATATATTTT. Together with reference TRBV7-8 and TRBJ1-3, the CDR3 gives the full variable domain: GAGVSQSPRYKVAKRGQDVALRCDPISGHVSLFWYQQALGQGPEFLTYFQNEAQLDKSGLPSDRFFAERPEGSVSTLKIQRTQQEDSAVYLCASSLDGGSGNTIYFGEGSWLTVV.

This clonotype appeared once. This chain connects TRBV2 to TRBJ2-7, with a tentative D call TRBD1 (6 bases). The CDR3 runs 11 residues. Germline V gene data show CDR1 as SNHLY and CDR2 as FYNNEI. V was shortened by 7 bases and J by 3 bases, with 7 bases between the two germline ends. The DNA of the CDR3 is TGTGCCAGCATGGACAGCTACGAGCAGTACGTC. It specifies CASMDSYEQYV.

V and J are TRBV10-3 and TRBJ2-7; TRBD1 aligns across 11 bases. Germline trimming cut 4 bases from V and 3 bases from J; bases unmatched to any gene: 5. The length of the CDR3 is 15 residues. CDR1 is ENHRY, CDR2 SYGVKD, per germline. The CDR3 reads CAISGWDRGNYEQYF. The CDR3 DNA is TGTGCCATCAGTGGCTGGGACAGGGGGAACTACGAGCAGTACTTC.

This clonotype was found a few times. V is TRBV12-3 or TRBV12-4 and J is TRBJ2-3; weak D call: TRBD2 (5 bases). The CDR3 consists of 13 residues. Trimming removed 6 bases from V and 4 bases from J, with 11 bases in between. In nucleotides, the CDR3 is TGTGCCAGCAGGAAAAGCGGATCAGATACGCAGTATTTT. It is translated as CASRKSGSDTQYF.

This clonotype was counted between two and nine times. The J gene is TRBJ2-5, the V gene TRBV20-1; 10 nucleotides agree with TRBD2. Per the germline V gene, CDR1 is DFQATT and CDR2 is SNEGSKA (reference sequence). This CDR3 spans 14 amino acids. With V trimmed by 2 bases and J by 4 bases, 4 bases remained unmatched. CDR3 nucleotide sequence: TGCAGTGCTAGAAGTAGCGGGAGGATAGAGACCCAGTACTTC. Amino acid sequence: CSARSSGRIETQYF.

This clonotype has only a few counts. The chain recombines TRBV27 with TRBJ2-7; possible D gene TRBD2, 6 bases. Trimming removed 2 bases from V and 5 bases from J, with 13 bases in between. The CDR3 is 14 residues long. CDR1 is MNHEY and CDR2 is SMNVEV in the germline V gene (reference sequence). Here the CDR3 DNA reads TGTGCCAGCAGTTTAGGAGCGGGTGGGAACGAGCAGTACTTC. Its protein is CASSLGAGGNEQYF.

The genes are TRBV21-1 and TRBJ2-7; the D segment call TRBD1 is taken from the table without a DNA check. TRBV21-1 is flagged as a pseudogene. The length of the CDR3 is 16 residues. The CDR3 DNA reads as TGTGCCAGCAGCAAAGCGGGGACAAGGCACCCCTACGAGCAGTACGTC. Protein sequence: CASSKAGTRHPYEQYV.

V is TRBV18 and J is TRBJ2-1; D possibly corresponds to TRBD1 (8 bases). CDR1 is KGHSH and CDR2 is LQKENI in the germline V gene. V lost 8 bases to trimming and J lost 4 bases, with 33 bases between them. The CDR3 has 20 residues. The CDR3 DNA is TGTGCCAGCCAAGCTCGTCAGGCGGGGGCCCAAGGACAGGGTTACAATGAGCAGTTCTTC. Its translation: CASQARQAGAQGQGYNEQFF.

V usage is TRBV20-1 and J usage is TRBJ2-2, with D maybe TRBD1 (5 bases). Germline V gene sequence: CDR1 DFQATT, CDR2 SNEGSKA (reference sequence). CDR3 length: 15 residues. V lost 4 bases and J 5 bases, leaving 17 bases between the germline ends. In DNA form, the CDR3 reads TGCAGTGCTAAAGCGCTTAGGGGCCAAACCGGGGAGCTGTTTTTT. Encoded protein: CSAKALRGQTGELFF.

This clonotype was seen a few times. The chain carries TRBV3-1 and TRBJ1-1; D gene unclear. Trimming removed 1 base at V and 2 bases at J, with 14 bases between. Looked up from germline, CDR1 is LGHDT and CDR2 is YNNKEL (reference sequence). The CDR3 loop spans 16 amino acids. CDR3 in amino acids: CASSQASRGFNTEAFF. CDR3 nucleotides: TGTGCCAGCAGCCAAGCGAGTCGAGGGTTTAACACTGAAGCTTTCTTT.